These 9 T cell receptor beta chains came from one sample sequenced in a study of T cells in Graves' hyperthyroidism and ophthalmopathy. TCR beta CDR3 region amplification was performed from RNA transcripts. The TCR CDR3 was amplified in a first-round RT-PCR using the HTBI primer set. MiXCR, applied by TCRdb to the multiplex PCR reads, yields one record per CDR3 protein. The repertoire has 450,000 to 600,000 distinct CDR3 sequences, roughly 15% of them found once; the top ten carry approximately 13%. Sequenced material: blood. Receptors were obtained from a woman in her 40s with Graves' hyperthyroidism.

At least ten counts were recorded for this clonotype. This chain uses TRBV2 with TRBJ2-3; 9 nucleotides line up with TRBD2. The CDR3 sequence is 16 residues long. Trimming took 2 bases from V and 5 from J; bases not matched to a gene: 8. CDR1 is SNHLY, CDR2 FYNNEI, per germline. The CDR3 here is CASSETGLAALDTQYF. CDR3 nucleotides: TGTGCCAGCAGTGAAACGGGACTAGCTGCACTAGATACGCAGTATTTT.

This clonotype has a count of ten or more. The CDR3 sequence is CASSSELAGPEQYF. CDR3 DNA: TGCGCCAGCAGCTCGGAGCTAGCAGGGCCCGAGCAGTACTTC. J is TRBJ2-7 and V is TRBV5-1; D may correspond to TRBD1 or TRBD2 (5 bases each). The CDR3 has 14 amino acids. Trimming removed 3 bases at V and 6 bases at J, with 16 bases between. From germline, CDR1 is SGHRS and CDR2 YFSETQ.

This clonotype has just a few counts. The CDR3 does not close with the conserved phenylalanine or tryptophan, likely indicating a read error. V usage is TRBV4-2 and J usage is TRBJ2-5, with a weak D call TRBD2 (6 bases). This CDR3 contains 16 residues. Deletions cut 5 bases from V and 5 bases from J, with 21 bases between. Germline assignment: CDR1 LGHNA and CDR2 YNFKEQ. The CDR3 is CASSETAGRSYETQYL. Written as DNA, the CDR3 is TGTGCCAGCAGCGAAACGGCGGGACGTAGCTACGAGACCCAGTACCTC.

This clonotype was observed at least ten times. This rearrangement joins TRBV20-1 to TRBJ1-5, with 9 bases lining up with TRBD1. The CDR3 extends over 17 amino acids. CDR1 DFQATT and CDR2 SNEGSKA come from the germline V gene (reference sequence). With V trimmed by 0 bases and J by 0 bases, 6 bases remained unmatched. CDR3 protein: CSARDSGQGYSNQPQHF. CDR3 in DNA: TGCAGTGCTAGAGATTCGGGACAGGGCTATAGCAATCAGCCCCAGCATTTT.

This clonotype was seen ten or more times. V gene TRBV28 combines with J gene TRBJ2-7, with D perhaps TRBD2 (5 bases). The CDR3 has 13 residues. Germline V gene data show CDR1 as MDHEN and CDR2 as SYDVKM. V dropped 7 bases and J dropped 7 bases, with 17 bases sitting between them. CDR3 nucleotides: TGTGCCAGCACTTCCGGGCCCTCGGGGGAGCAGTACTTC. Its translation is CASTSGPSGEQYF.

This clonotype was seen only a few times. The rearrangement uses TRBV10-3 and TRBJ1-5, with TRBD1 identical over 8 bases. The CDR3 runs to 14 residues. CDR1 and CDR2 from the germline V gene are ENHRY and SYGVKD. Trimming cost V 4 bases and J 7 bases; bases outside gene matches: 6. DNA of the CDR3: TGTGCCATCAGTGCCGGGACAGGATTACAGCCCCAGCATTTT. This translates into CAISAGTGLQPQHF.

The table lists this clonotype with many counts. The gene calls are TRBV2 and TRBJ1-1, with a tentative D call TRBD1 (5 bases). The CDR3 covers 15 residues. CDR1 and CDR2 from the germline V gene are SNHLY and FYNNEI. V lost 6 bases and J 0 bases, leaving 14 bases between the germline ends. CDR3 amino acids: CASSPRGYMNTEAFF. The DNA of the CDR3 is TGTGCCAGCAGCCCGAGGGGTTACATGAACACTGAAGCTTTCTTT.

This clonotype has just a few counts. This chain's CDR3 is CASSEVAGSCEQFF. The CDR3 DNA follows: TGTGCCAGCAGTGAAGTAGCGGGAAGCTGTGAGCAGTTCTTC. The chain uses TRBV6-1 and TRBJ2-1, with 8 bases matching TRBD2. Trimming cost V 1 base and J 9 bases; bases outside gene matches: 5. The germline CDR1 and CDR2 sequences are MNHNS and SASEGT. The CDR3 contains 14 residues.

In its sample, this clonotype was seen a few times. The rearrangement joins TRBV20-1 to TRBJ2-1; 9 nucleotides line up with TRBD2. V was clipped by 1 base and J by 8 bases; unmatched bases: 3. Germline V lookup: CDR1 DFQATT, CDR2 SNEGSKA (reference sequence). CDR3 length: 13 residues. CDR3 amino acids: CSARGSGSHEQFF. CDR3 DNA: TGCAGTGCTAGAGGTAGCGGGAGCCATGAGCAGTTCTTC.